This T cell receptor beta chain was sequenced in a study of T cell repertoires in cytomegalovirus infection. Overall study findings and caveats: It was HLA-C-restricted CMV-specific TCR beta clonotypes that dominated the response ex vivo.

One entry per CDR3 protein results from TCRdb running MiXCR on the reads. Of a few hundred thousand distinct CDR3 sequences listed, approximately 22% were seen once; the top ten hold roughly 18%. This clonotype was detected a few times. Antigen unknown. CDR3 length: 12 amino acids. Between the trimmed V and J ends, which lost 8 bases and 1 base, there was a span of 9 bases. Germline assignment: CDR1 MDHEN and CDR2 SYDVKM. The sequenced sample consisted of CD8+ T cells from PBMCs. V and J are TRBV28 and TRBJ2-7; perhaps TRBD1 as D (6 bases). The receptor was isolated from a human donor in good health (CMV status not recorded). Some clones in this sample may be carry-over from other donors' samples. This chain's CDR3 is CASRDISYEQYF. As DNA, the CDR3 is TGTGCCAGCCGGGACATATCCTACGAGCAGTACTTC.